The 12 T cell receptor beta chains below come from one sample, sequenced in a study of T cells in Graves' hyperthyroidism and ophthalmopathy. The CDR3 regions of TCR beta were amplified from RNA transcripts. The HTBI primer set drove a first-round RT-PCR of the TCR CDR3. MiXCR, applied by TCRdb to the multiplex PCR reads, yields one record per CDR3 protein. Here the sample spans roughly 200,000 distinct CDR3 sequences, 18% being singletons. The sample consisted of blood. The source is a man aged 40-49 years with Graves' hyperthyroidism.

This chain links TRBV11-3 with TRBJ2-5; D unresolved. CDR1 and CDR2 (germline): SGHNT, YENEEA. V lost 1 base to trimming and J lost 1 base, with 7 bases between them. This CDR3 is built from 14 residues. CDR3 loop: CASSLALAQETQYF. In DNA, the CDR3 is TGTGCCAGCAGCTTAGCCCTCGCCCAAGAGACCCAGTACTTC.

This clonotype was seen repeatedly, ten times or more. This chain uses TRBV30 with TRBJ1-4; weak D call: TRBD1 (5 bases). CDR3 size: 14 residues. Germline assignment: CDR1 GTSNPN and CDR2 SVGIG (reference sequence). The V and J ends lost 1 base and 6 bases respectively, with 12 bases between them. The CDR3 nucleotides read TGTGCCTGGAGTGCCGGGACCTCGGATGAAAAACTGTTTTTT. As protein: CAWSAGTSDEKLFF.

To note about this clonotype: This may be a read error: a much more frequent sequence differs by one nucleotide. The rearrangement uses TRBV15 and TRBJ1-1; maybe TRBD1 (5 bases). This CDR3 comprises 16 residues. V was shortened by 4 bases and J by 6 bases, with 21 bases between the two germline ends. The germline CDR1 and CDR2 sequences are LNHNV and YYDKDF (reference sequence). CDR3: CATSIDPGGDTPEAFF. The CDR3 nucleotides read TGTGCCACCAGCATAGACCCCGGAGGGGATACCCCTGAAGCTTTCTTT. The full variable domain, rest sourced from reference TRBV15 and TRBJ1-1, is DAMVIQNPRYQVTQFGKPVTLSCSQTLNHNVMYWYQQKSSQAPKLLFHYYDKDFNNEADTPDNFQSRRPNTSFCFLDIRSPGLGDTAMYLCATSIDPGGDTPEAFFGQGTRLTVV.

This clonotype appeared many times. The V gene is TRBV5-1, the J gene TRBJ2-1; D not certain. CDR3 length: 16 amino acids. Looked up from germline, CDR1 is SGHRS and CDR2 is YFSETQ. The germline V and J ends were trimmed by 0 bases and 0 bases, with 10 bases remaining between them. This CDR3 is CASSLVAASSYNEQFF. CDR3 sequence (DNA): TGCGCCAGCAGCTTGGTGGCGGCTAGCTCCTACAATGAGCAGTTCTTC.

The chain combines TRBV20-1 with TRBJ2-7; D may be TRBD1 or TRBD2 (5 bases each). Germline CDR1 is DFQATT and CDR2 is SNEGSKA (reference sequence). The CDR3 has 11 amino acids. The CDR3 is CGGTTDNEQYF. The CDR3 nucleotides read TGCGGGGGAACGACAGACAACGAGCAGTACTTC.

This clonotype was seen many times. The V and J genes are TRBV29-1 and TRBJ1-1; D not resolved. The length of the CDR3 is 13 residues. In germline, CDR1 is SQVTM, CDR2 ANQGSEA. V lost 5 bases to trimming and J lost 2 bases, with 12 bases between them. The CDR3 sequence: CSVIVQLNTEAFF. The DNA of the CDR3 is TGCAGCGTTATAGTACAGTTAAACACTGAAGCTTTCTTT. Drawing the rest from reference TRBV29-1 and TRBJ1-1, the complete variable domain is SAVISQKPSRDICQRGTSLTIQCQVDSQVTMMFWYRQQPGQSLTLIATANQGSEATYESGFVIDKFPISRPNLTFSTLTVSNMSPEDSSIYLCSVIVQLNTEAFFGQGTRLTVV.

This clonotype came up a few times. J is TRBJ2-1 and V is TRBV6-1; D gene uncertain. Germline V gives CDR1 MNHNS, CDR2 SASEGT. The V gene lost 2 bases and the J gene lost 4 bases, with 15 bases spanning the gap. The length of the CDR3 is 16 residues. The CDR3 sequence is CASSEWGGGAYNEQFF. The CDR3 nucleotides are TGTGCCAGCAGTGAATGGGGTGGCGGTGCTTACAATGAGCAGTTCTTC.

The chain combines TRBV20-1 with TRBJ2-1; 9 bases are a match to TRBD1. There are 15 residues in the CDR3. V gave up 1 base and J gave up 7 bases; unmatched junction bases: 8. The germline V gene encodes CDR1 DFQATT and CDR2 SNEGSKA (reference sequence). DNA of the CDR3: TGCAGTGCTAGAGCCCCGTGGACAGGGGAAAATGAGCAGTTCTTC. This codes for CSARAPWTGENEQFF.

CDR3 sequence reads: CASRDDRYTF. The CDR3 DNA is TGTGCCAGCAGGGACGATCGCTACACCTTC. This rearrangement joins TRBV6-1 to TRBJ1-2; D is unclear. The CDR3 has 10 residues. Trimming took off 6 bases at V and 9 bases at J, with 8 bases between the two ends. Germline values: CDR1 MNHNS, CDR2 SASEGT.

Ten or more counts support this clonotype. The chain's CDR3 is CASSTGQGFSGNTIYF. Written as DNA, the CDR3 is TGTGCCAGCAGCACGGGACAGGGATTCTCTGGAAACACCATATATTTT. J is TRBJ1-3 and V is TRBV9; 9 nucleotides match TRBD1. The V gene end was trimmed by 4 bases and the J gene end by 0 bases; junction bases not matched to a gene: 5. This CDR3 contains 16 residues. Germline CDR1 and CDR2: SGDLS and YYNGEE.

This clonotype was observed many times. This CDR3 is CSVLKVNSEAFF. The CDR3 DNA reads as TGCAGCGTCCTCAAGGTCAACTCTGAAGCTTTCTTT. The chain couples TRBV29-1 to TRBJ1-1; D remains unclear. The CDR3 extends over 12 amino acids. V shed 6 bases and J shed 6 bases, with 14 bases lying between them. Germline CDR1 and CDR2: SQVTM and ANQGSEA.

This clonotype was observed at least ten times. The rearrangement uses TRBV28 and TRBJ1-5, with no clear D. The CDR3 is 14 residues long. CDR1 and CDR2 from the germline V gene are MDHEN and SYDVKM. Trimming pared 9 bases from V and 4 bases from J, leaving 16 bases between. The CDR3 bases are TGTGCCAGTAGCGGGATTCGAGGGAATCAGCCCCAGCATTTT. It specifies CASSGIRGNQPQHF.